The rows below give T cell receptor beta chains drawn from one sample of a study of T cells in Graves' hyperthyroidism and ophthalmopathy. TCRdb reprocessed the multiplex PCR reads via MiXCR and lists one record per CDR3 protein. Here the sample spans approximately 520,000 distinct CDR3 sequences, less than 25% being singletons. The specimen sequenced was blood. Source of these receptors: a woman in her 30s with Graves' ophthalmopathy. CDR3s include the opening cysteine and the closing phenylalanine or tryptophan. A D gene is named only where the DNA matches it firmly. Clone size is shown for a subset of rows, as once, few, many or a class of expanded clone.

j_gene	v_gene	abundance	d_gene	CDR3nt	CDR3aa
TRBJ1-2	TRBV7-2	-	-	TGTGCCAGCAGCCAGTACAGATACTATGGCTACACCTTC	CASSQYRYYGYTF
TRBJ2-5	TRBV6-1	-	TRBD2	TGTGCCAGCAAACTCACTAGCGGGGGGGTTATAGAGACCCAGTACTTC	CASKLTSGGVIETQYF
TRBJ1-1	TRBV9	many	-	TGTGCCAGCAGCGTAGGGGAGAGGGACACTGAAGCTTTCTTT	CASSVGERDTEAFF
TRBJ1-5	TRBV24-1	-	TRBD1	TGTGCCACCAGTGAGACAGGGAGTCAGCCCCAGCATTTT	CATSETGSQPQHF
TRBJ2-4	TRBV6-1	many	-	TGTGCCAGCAGTAGGGGGGGTGATGGCAACATTAAGTACTTC	CASSRGGDGNIKYF
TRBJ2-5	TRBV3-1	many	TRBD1	TGTGCCAGCAGGACAGGGGGCGCTCCAGAGACCCAGTACTTC	CASRTGGAPETQYF
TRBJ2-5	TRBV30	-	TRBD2	TGTGCCTGGAGTCCGGGGGGGCCGGGAGAGACCCAGTACTTC	CAWSPGGPGETQYF
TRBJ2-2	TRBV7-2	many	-	TGTGCCAGCAGCCCCGGGGGGCCGAACACCGGGGAGCTGTTTTTT	CASSPGGPNTGELFF
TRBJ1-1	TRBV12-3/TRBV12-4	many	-	TGTGCCAGCAGTCCTGTCCTGAACACTGAAGCTTTCTTT	CASSPVLNTEAFF
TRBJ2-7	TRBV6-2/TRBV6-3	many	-	TGTGCCAGCAGTTCCCCAAGTATTTGGGGACCCTCCTACGAGCAGTACTTC	CASSSPSIWGPSYEQYF
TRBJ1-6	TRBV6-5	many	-	TGTGCCAGCAGTTACGCCTATTCCAATTCACCCCTCCACTTT	CASSYAYSNSPLHF
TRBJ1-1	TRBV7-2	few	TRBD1	TGTGCCAGCAGCTTAACAGGGGGCGTTGGGACTGAAGCTTTCTTT	CASSLTGGVGTEAFF
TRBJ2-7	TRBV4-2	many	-	TGTGCCAGCAGCCAACCTGGGACCGACCTCACGAACTTC	CASSQPGTDLTNF
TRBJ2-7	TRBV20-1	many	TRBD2	TGCAGTGCGGAGCGGGAGCGGGGAAACTACGAGCAGTACTTC	CSAERERGNYEQYF
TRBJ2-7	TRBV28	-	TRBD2	TGTGCCAGCAGTTTCCCACGGACTAGCGGGAGTCCGAACTACGAGCAGTACTTC	CASSFPRTSGSPNYEQYF
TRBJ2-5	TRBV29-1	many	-	TGCAGCGTTGAGGAGGAACGAGAGACCCAGTACTTC	CSVEEERETQYF
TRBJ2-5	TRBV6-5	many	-	TGTGCCAGCAGTTATGGCCTAGAGTACCAAGAGACCCAGTACTTC	CASSYGLEYQETQYF
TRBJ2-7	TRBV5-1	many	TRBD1	TGCGCCAGCAGCGAGGGACAGCCTTCCTACGAGCAGTACTTC	CASSEGQPSYEQYF
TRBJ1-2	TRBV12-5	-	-	TGTGCTAGTGGTATTGAGGGTCAGGGTCGATCGGATGGCTACACCTTC	CASGIEGQGRSDGYTF
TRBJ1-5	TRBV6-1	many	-	TGTGCCAGCAGGCTCCCTTCCACGGGCAATCAGCCCCAGCATTTT	CASRLPSTGNQPQHF
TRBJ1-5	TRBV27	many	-	TGTGCCAGCAGTTTAGGGCTTAATCAGCCCCAGCATTTT	CASSLGLNQPQHF
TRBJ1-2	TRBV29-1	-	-	TGCAGCGTTAGGATCAGAGCACCGGGCTACACCTTC	CSVRIRAPGYTF
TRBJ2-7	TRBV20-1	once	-	TGCAGCCTCGCCCGACTAGCCTACGAGCAGTACTTC	CSLARLAYEQYF
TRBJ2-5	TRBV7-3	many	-	TGTGCCAGCAGTAGGGGCGTCCAAGAGACCCAGTACTTC	CASSRGVQETQYF
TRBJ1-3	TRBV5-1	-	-	TGCGCCAGCAGCATGGAGGGGAATCCTGGAAACACCATATATTTT	CASSMEGNPGNTIYF
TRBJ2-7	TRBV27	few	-	TGTGCCAGCAGTCCGACAGGCAACTACGAGCAGTACTTC	CASSPTGNYEQYF
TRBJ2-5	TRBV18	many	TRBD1	TGTGCCAGCTCACTTACCGGGACAGGGGAGACCCAGTACTTC	CASSLTGTGETQYF
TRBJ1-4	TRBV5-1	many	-	TGCGCCAGCAGCTCGACTTCTTCAACTAATGAAAAACTGTTTTTT	CASSSTSSTNEKLFF
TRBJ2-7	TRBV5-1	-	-	TGCGCCAGCAGCTTGGTGGTAGGGGGGAACGAGCAGTACTTC	CASSLVVGGNEQYF
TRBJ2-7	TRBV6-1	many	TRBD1	TGTGCCAGCAGTCCCTACGGACAGGGGTCCTACGAGCAGTACTTC	CASSPYGQGSYEQYF
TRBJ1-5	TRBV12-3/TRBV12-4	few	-	TGTGCCAGCAGATGGTCAGGGAGCAATCAGCCCCAGCATTTT	CASRWSGSNQPQHF
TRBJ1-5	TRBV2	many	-	TGTGCCAGCAGGGTGACGGTGAATCAGCCCCAGCATTTT	CASRVTVNQPQHF
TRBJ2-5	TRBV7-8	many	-	TGTGCCAGCAGCCCGGGAAGGACAGGGAGGGGGACCCAGTACTTC	CASSPGRTGRGTQYF
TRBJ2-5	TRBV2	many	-	TGTGCCAGCAGAGAGAACAGCCAAGAGACCCAGTACTTC	CASRENSQETQYF
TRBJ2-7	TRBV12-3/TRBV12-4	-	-	TGTGCCAGCAGGGCGGGTTTGAGGCACGAGCAGTACTTC	CASRAGLRHEQYF
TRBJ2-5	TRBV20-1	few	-	TGCAGTGCTTTGACAGGGGAGGGCGAGACCCAGTACTTC	CSALTGEGETQYF
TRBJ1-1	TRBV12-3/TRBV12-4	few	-	TGTGCCAGCAGAGAGCAGGGACTCCTGAACACTGAAGCTTTCTTT	CASREQGLLNTEAFF
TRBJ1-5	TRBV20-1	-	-	TGCAGTGCTAGCCGTAATAGCAATCAGCCCCAGCATTTT	CSASRNSNQPQHF
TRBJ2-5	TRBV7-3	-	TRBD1	TGTGCCAGCGGCGCCGGGACAGGGGGCGGAGAGACCCAGTACTTC	CASGAGTGGGETQYF
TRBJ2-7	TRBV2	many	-	TGTGCCAGCGTACTGGTCTACGAGCAGTACTTC	CASVLVYEQYF
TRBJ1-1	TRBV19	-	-	TGTGCCAGTAGTCCCCCGTCTAGGTCCCTGGAGGGTGAAGCTTTCTTT	CASSPPSRSLEGEAFF
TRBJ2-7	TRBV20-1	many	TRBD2	TGCAGTGCTAAGTTAGCGGGGGGGTACCCCGGAGAGCAGTACTTC	CSAKLAGGYPGEQYF
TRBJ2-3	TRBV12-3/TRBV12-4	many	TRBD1	TGTGCCAGCACCTCCAACGTGGACAGGAAACATGCGGATACGCAGTATTTT	CASTSNVDRKHADTQYF
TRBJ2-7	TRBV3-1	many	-	TGTGCCAGCAGCCCCCTAGGGCAGGGGTTCTACGAGCAGTACTTC	CASSPLGQGFYEQYF
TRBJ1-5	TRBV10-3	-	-	TGTGCCATCAGTGAGTCGGGGCAGGGCAATCAGCCCCAGCATTTT	CAISESGQGNQPQHF
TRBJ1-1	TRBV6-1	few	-	TGTGCCAGCAAAGCTCTACCGGACGGGAACACTGAAGCTTTCTTT	CASKALPDGNTEAFF